This T cell receptor beta chain comes out of a study of identical twins. cDNA carried unique molecular identifiers, and a universal primer site was added by template switching. MiXCR, applied by TCRdb to the 5' RACE reads, yields one record per CDR3 protein. In the table there are just over 500,000 distinct CDR3 sequences, about 20% of which are singletons. V shed 2 bases, J shed 3 bases, and the junction held 11 bases outside the gene matches. This CDR3 is built from 17 residues. Germline lookup yields CDR1 ENHRY and CDR2 SYGVKD. This same sample was also part of a study on T cells expressing NK-cell markers. That source reports: Repertoire data for TCR beta were derived from sorted T cells (CD3+CD56+NKG2C+, CD3+CD56+NKG2C- and CD3+CD56-NKG2C+). Six donors had dominant NKG2C+ clonotypes that comprised roughly 1.0-7.5% of their CD8+ T cells. In a few donors, dominant clonotypes made up about 28.3-65% of CD3+CD56-NKG2C+ cells.

The V call is TRBV10-3, the J call TRBJ2-7, with 9 bases that match TRBD1. This TCR was recovered from a woman in her late teens or twenties in good health. Material: CD4+ T cells sorted from blood. DNA of the CDR3: TGTGCCATCAGTGAGCCATCGACGGACAGGGGAGGCTACGAGCAGTACTTC. It yields the protein CAISEPSTDRGGYEQYF.